The rows below give T cell receptor beta chains drawn from one sample of a study of blood T cells in healthy people across ages. TCRdb re-called the 5' RACE reads through MiXCR, storing one row per CDR3 protein. In the table there are around 690,000 distinct CDR3 sequences, under 70% of which are singletons. The material sequenced was blood. The receptors derive from a man aged 55 to 70 in good health. CDR3s include the opening cysteine and the closing phenylalanine or tryptophan. A D gene is named only where the DNA matches it firmly. Size is stated for part of the rows, as once, few or many counts, or as a class when the clone is expanded.

len: 15
v_gene: TRBV28
d_gene: -
j_gene: TRBJ2-3
abundance: -
CDR3aa: CASSPPAELTDTQYF
CDR3nt: TGTGCCAGCAGTCCCCCAGCGGAGCTCACAGATACGCAGTATTTT

len: 13
v_gene: TRBV20-1
d_gene: -
j_gene: TRBJ1-2
abundance: few
CDR3aa: CSARRNLDYGYTF
CDR3nt: TGCAGTGCCCGCAGGAACTTGGACTATGGCTACACCTTC

len: 13
v_gene: TRBV20-1
d_gene: -
j_gene: TRBJ1-2
abundance: -
CDR3aa: CSARENRDYGYTF
CDR3nt: TGCAGTGCTAGAGAGAACAGGGACTATGGCTACACCTTC

len: 13
v_gene: TRBV29-1
d_gene: -
j_gene: TRBJ1-2
abundance: few
CDR3aa: CSVDLGRNYGYTF
CDR3nt: TGCAGCGTTGACCTCGGACGAAACTATGGCTACACCTTC

len: 13
v_gene: TRBV20-1
d_gene: -
j_gene: TRBJ2-7
abundance: -
CDR3aa: CSAREQGIAEQYF
CDR3nt: TGCAGTGCTAGAGAACAGGGAATCGCCGAGCAGTACTTC

len: 12
v_gene: TRBV6-1
d_gene: -
j_gene: TRBJ2-5
abundance: -
CDR3aa: CAAGRPQETQYF
CDR3nt: TGTGCCGCGGGCAGACCCCAAGAGACCCAGTACTTC

len: 13
v_gene: TRBV20-1
d_gene: TRBD1
j_gene: TRBJ2-5
abundance: -
CDR3aa: CSASTTGTETQYF
CDR3nt: TGCAGTGCTAGTACGACAGGGACAGAGACCCAGTACTTC

len: 12
v_gene: TRBV10-1
d_gene: TRBD1
j_gene: TRBJ1-2
abundance: once
CDR3aa: CASPGTDYGYTF
CDR3nt: TGCGCCAGTCCGGGGACAGACTATGGCTACACCTTC

len: 14
v_gene: TRBV15
d_gene: TRBD1
j_gene: TRBJ1-5
abundance: -
CDR3aa: CATSIGTVNQPQHF
CDR3nt: TGTGCCACCAGCATCGGGACAGTCAATCAGCCCCAGCATTTT

len: 15
v_gene: TRBV19
d_gene: -
j_gene: TRBJ2-5
abundance: -
CDR3aa: CASSISVGIQETQYF
CDR3nt: TGTGCCAGTAGTATTAGCGTCGGAATCCAAGAGACCCAGTACTTC

len: 12
v_gene: TRBV20-1
d_gene: -
j_gene: TRBJ1-1
abundance: -
CDR3aa: CSAPKTGNEAFF
CDR3nt: TGCAGTGCCCCCAAGACAGGAAATGAAGCTTTCTTT

len: 12
v_gene: TRBV2
d_gene: -
j_gene: TRBJ2-5
abundance: -
CDR3aa: CASSQENREQYF
CDR3nt: TGTGCCAGCAGTCAAGAGAATAGAGAGCAGTACTTC

len: 13
v_gene: TRBV27
d_gene: -
j_gene: TRBJ2-5
abundance: -
CDR3aa: CANKYPYQETQYF
CDR3nt: TGTGCCAACAAATACCCGTACCAAGAGACCCAGTACTTC

len: 14
v_gene: TRBV20-1
d_gene: TRBD1
j_gene: TRBJ1-5
abundance: -
CDR3aa: CSARDVQGRQPQHF
CDR3nt: TGCAGTGCTAGAGATGTACAGGGGCGTCAGCCCCAGCATTTT

len: 14
v_gene: TRBV7-2
d_gene: -
j_gene: TRBJ2-1
abundance: -
CDR3aa: CASSLVAGVNEQFF
CDR3nt: TGTGCCAGCAGCTTAGTTGCTGGGGTCAATGAGCAGTTCTTC

len: 16
v_gene: TRBV4-1
d_gene: TRBD2
j_gene: TRBJ2-7
abundance: -
CDR3aa: CASSQVSGGPSYEQYF
CDR3nt: TGCGCCAGCAGCCAAGTATCGGGGGGGCCCTCCTACGAGCAGTACTTC

len: 15
v_gene: TRBV20-1
d_gene: -
j_gene: TRBJ2-3
abundance: few
CDR3aa: CSARNAAGSTDTQYF
CDR3nt: TGCAGTGCTAGAAACGCGGCGGGGTCCACAGATACGCAGTATTTT

len: 10
v_gene: TRBV29-1
d_gene: -
j_gene: TRBJ2-1
abundance: few
CDR3aa: CSVEAPLQFF
CDR3nt: TGCAGCGTTGAGGCCCCCCTCCAGTTCTTC

len: 13
v_gene: TRBV4-2
d_gene: -
j_gene: TRBJ2-5
abundance: -
CDR3aa: CASSQEGRETQYF
CDR3nt: TGTGCCAGCAGCCAAGAGGGCCGTGAGACCCAGTACTTC

len: 14
v_gene: TRBV12-3/TRBV12-4
d_gene: -
j_gene: TRBJ2-1
abundance: -
CDR3aa: CAIALGRSYNEQFF
CDR3nt: TGTGCCATCGCCTTGGGAAGGTCCTACAATGAGCAGTTCTTC

len: 12
v_gene: TRBV7-9
d_gene: -
j_gene: TRBJ2-4
abundance: -
CDR3aa: CAGSFDHGIQYF
CDR3nt: TGTGCCGGCAGCTTCGACCACGGCATTCAGTACTTC

len: 16
v_gene: TRBV4-2
d_gene: -
j_gene: TRBJ2-5
abundance: -
CDR3aa: CASSHGGTGKQETQYF
CDR3nt: TGTGCCAGCAGCCATGGCGGAACAGGGAAACAAGAGACCCAGTACTTC

len: 13
v_gene: TRBV11-2
d_gene: -
j_gene: TRBJ1-1
abundance: -
CDR3aa: CASSWGKNTEAFF
CDR3nt: TGTGCCAGCAGCTGGGGGAAGAACACTGAAGCTTTCTTT

len: 15
v_gene: TRBV18
d_gene: -
j_gene: TRBJ1-1
abundance: -
CDR3aa: CASSPFSGEGTEAFF
CDR3nt: TGTGCCAGCTCACCGTTTTCTGGGGAGGGCACTGAAGCTTTCTTT

len: 13
v_gene: TRBV20-1
d_gene: -
j_gene: TRBJ2-1
abundance: -
CDR3aa: CSAVRRGYNEQFF
CDR3nt: TGCAGTGCCGTCCGTCGGGGCTACAATGAGCAGTTCTTC

len: 12
v_gene: TRBV7-2
d_gene: -
j_gene: TRBJ1-2
abundance: -
CDR3aa: CASSPSYYGYTF
CDR3nt: TGTGCCAGCAGCCCGTCTTACTATGGCTACACCTTC

len: 14
v_gene: TRBV20-1
d_gene: -
j_gene: TRBJ2-1
abundance: once
CDR3aa: CQAAVADYYNEQFF
CDR3nt: TGCCAGGCCGCGGTAGCGGACTACTACAATGAGCAGTTCTTC

len: 13
v_gene: TRBV7-9
d_gene: -
j_gene: TRBJ2-7
abundance: once
CDR3aa: CASSPGPWGEQYF
CDR3nt: TGTGCCAGCAGCCCGGGGCCCTGGGGCGAGCAGTACTTC

len: 15
v_gene: TRBV5-1
d_gene: TRBD2
j_gene: TRBJ2-7
abundance: -
CDR3aa: CASSLGGGTAYEQYF
CDR3nt: TGCGCCAGCAGCTTGGGGGGGGGAACGGCCTACGAGCAGTACTTC

len: 15
v_gene: TRBV6-5
d_gene: TRBD1
j_gene: TRBJ2-7
abundance: -
CDR3aa: CASSYSKTGAYEQYF
CDR3nt: TGTGCCAGCAGTTACTCCAAGACAGGGGCCTACGAGCAGTACTTC

len: 16
v_gene: TRBV21-1
d_gene: -
j_gene: TRBJ1-5
abundance: -
CDR3aa: CASSNSGDHSNQPQHF
CDR3nt: TGTGCCAGCAGCAATTCAGGCGATCATAGCAATCAGCCCCAGCATTTT

len: 15
v_gene: TRBV7-2
d_gene: TRBD1
j_gene: TRBJ2-4
abundance: -
CDR3aa: CASSLFYTGTGVQYF
CDR3nt: TGCGCCAGCAGCTTATTCTACACAGGGACAGGGGTGCAGTACTTC

len: 14
v_gene: TRBV7-9
d_gene: -
j_gene: TRBJ1-2
abundance: -
CDR3aa: CASSKPAGTGGYTF
CDR3nt: TGTGCCAGCAGCAAGCCAGCAGGGACGGGTGGCTACACCTTC

len: 17
v_gene: TRBV3-1
d_gene: -
j_gene: TRBJ2-4
abundance: few
CDR3aa: CASSPRGPPLTKNIQYF
CDR3nt: TGTGCCAGCAGCCCCCGAGGTCCTCCTCTAACCAAAAACATTCAGTACTTC

len: 15
v_gene: TRBV11-2
d_gene: -
j_gene: TRBJ2-1
abundance: -
CDR3aa: CASKRPGRRGNEQFF
CDR3nt: TGTGCCAGCAAAAGGCCGGGACGGCGGGGTAATGAGCAGTTCTTC

len: 15
v_gene: TRBV3-1
d_gene: -
j_gene: TRBJ1-2
abundance: many
CDR3aa: CASSQDLVAGRGYTF
CDR3nt: TGTGCCAGCAGCCAAGATCTTGTGGCAGGTCGTGGCTACACCTTC